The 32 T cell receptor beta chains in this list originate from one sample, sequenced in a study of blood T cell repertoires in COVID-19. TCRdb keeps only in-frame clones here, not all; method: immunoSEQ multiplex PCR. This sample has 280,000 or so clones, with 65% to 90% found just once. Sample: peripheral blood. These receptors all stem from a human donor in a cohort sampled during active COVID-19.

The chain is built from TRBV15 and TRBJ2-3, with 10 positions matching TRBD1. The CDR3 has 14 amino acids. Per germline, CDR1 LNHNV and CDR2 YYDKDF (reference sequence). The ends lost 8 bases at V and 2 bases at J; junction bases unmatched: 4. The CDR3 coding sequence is TGTGCCACCCGAGGGACAGGGGACACAGATACGCAGTATTTT. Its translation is CATRGTGDTDTQYF.

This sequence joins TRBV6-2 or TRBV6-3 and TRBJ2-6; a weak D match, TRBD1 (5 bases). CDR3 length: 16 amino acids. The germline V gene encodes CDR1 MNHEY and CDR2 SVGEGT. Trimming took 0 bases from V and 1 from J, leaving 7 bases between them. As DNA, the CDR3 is TGTGCCAGCAGTTACTCCCAGGGTTCTGGGGCCAACGTCCTGACTTTC. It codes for CASSYSQGSGANVLTF.

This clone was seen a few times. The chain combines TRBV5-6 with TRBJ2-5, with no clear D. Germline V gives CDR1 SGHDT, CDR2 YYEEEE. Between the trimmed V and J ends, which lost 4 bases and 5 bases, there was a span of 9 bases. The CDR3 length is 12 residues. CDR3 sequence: CASSILRETQYF. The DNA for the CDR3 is TGTGCCAGCAGCATCCTACGGGAGACCCAGTACTTC.

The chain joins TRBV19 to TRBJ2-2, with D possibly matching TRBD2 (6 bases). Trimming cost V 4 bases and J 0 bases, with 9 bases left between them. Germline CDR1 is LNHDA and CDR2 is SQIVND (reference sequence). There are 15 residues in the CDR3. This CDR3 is CASSTSDSNTGELFF. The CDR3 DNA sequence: TGTGCCAGTAGTACTAGCGACTCGAACACCGGGGAGCTGTTTTTT.

CDR3 nucleotide sequence: TGTGCCAGCAGTGGGACAGGGGTCAGTCAGCCCCAGCATTTT. It codes for CASSGTGVSQPQHF. The J gene is TRBJ1-5, the V gene TRBV2; 9 bases map to TRBD1. Germline V lookup: CDR1 SNHLY, CDR2 FYNNEI. V was clipped by 4 bases and J by 6 bases; unmatched bases: 4. The CDR3 runs 14 residues.

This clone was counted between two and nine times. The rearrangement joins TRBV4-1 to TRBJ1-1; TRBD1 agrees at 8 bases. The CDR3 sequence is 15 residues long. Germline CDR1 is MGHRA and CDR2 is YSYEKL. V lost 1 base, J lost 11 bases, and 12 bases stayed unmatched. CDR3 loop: CASSQVDRDRTRAFF. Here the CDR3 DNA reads TGCGCCAGCAGCCAAGTGGACCGGGACAGGACTCGGGCTTTCTTT.

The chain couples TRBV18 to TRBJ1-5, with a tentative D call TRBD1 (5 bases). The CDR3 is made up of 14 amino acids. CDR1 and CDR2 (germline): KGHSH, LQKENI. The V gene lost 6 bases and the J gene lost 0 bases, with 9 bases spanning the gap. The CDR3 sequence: CASSDSYSNQPQHF. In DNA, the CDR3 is TGTGCCAGCTCCGACAGCTATAGCAATCAGCCCCAGCATTTT.

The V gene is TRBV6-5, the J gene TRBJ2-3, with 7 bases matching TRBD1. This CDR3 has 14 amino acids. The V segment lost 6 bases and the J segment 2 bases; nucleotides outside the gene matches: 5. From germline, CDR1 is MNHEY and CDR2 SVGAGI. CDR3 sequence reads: CASRLTGSTDTQYF. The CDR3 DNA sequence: TGTGCCAGCAGATTGACAGGGTCCACAGATACGCAGTATTTT.

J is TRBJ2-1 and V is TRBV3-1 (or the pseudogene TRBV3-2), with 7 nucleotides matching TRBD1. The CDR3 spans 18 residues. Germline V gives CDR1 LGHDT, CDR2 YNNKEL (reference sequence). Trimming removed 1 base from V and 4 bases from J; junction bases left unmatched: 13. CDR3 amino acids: CASSQVPKGAGPYNEQFF. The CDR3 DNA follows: TGTGCCAGCAGCCAAGTTCCGAAGGGGGCGGGCCCGTACAATGAGCAGTTCTTC.

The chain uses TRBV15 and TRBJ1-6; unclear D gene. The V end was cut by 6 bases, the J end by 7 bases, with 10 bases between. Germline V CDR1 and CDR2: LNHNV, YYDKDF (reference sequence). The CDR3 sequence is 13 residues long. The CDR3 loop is CATRGWENSPLHF. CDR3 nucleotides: TGTGCCACCAGGGGTTGGGAGAATTCACCCCTCCACTTT. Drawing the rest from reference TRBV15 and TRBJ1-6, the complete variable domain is DAMVIQNPRYQVTQFGKPVTLSCSQTLNHNVMYWYQQKSSQAPKLLFHYYDKDFNNEADTPDNFQSRRPNTSFCFLDIRSPGLGDTAMYLCATRGWENSPLHFGNGTRLTVT.

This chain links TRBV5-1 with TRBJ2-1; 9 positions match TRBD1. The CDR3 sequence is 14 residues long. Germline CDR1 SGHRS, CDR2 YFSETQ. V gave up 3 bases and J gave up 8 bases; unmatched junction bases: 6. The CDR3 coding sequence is TGCGCCAGCAGCTCGTCCCGGGACAGGGATGAGCAGTTCTTC. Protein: CASSSSRDRDEQFF.

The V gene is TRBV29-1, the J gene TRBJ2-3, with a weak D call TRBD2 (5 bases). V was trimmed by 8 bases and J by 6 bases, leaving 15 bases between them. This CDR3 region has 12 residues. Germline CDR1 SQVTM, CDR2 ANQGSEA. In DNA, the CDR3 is TGCAGCTCGGCCCTTTTAGCGGATACGCAGTATTTT. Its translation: CSSALLADTQYF.

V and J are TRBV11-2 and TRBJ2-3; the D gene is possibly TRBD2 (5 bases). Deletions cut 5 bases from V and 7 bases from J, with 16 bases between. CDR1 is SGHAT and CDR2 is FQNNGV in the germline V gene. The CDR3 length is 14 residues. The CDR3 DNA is TGTGCCAGCAGCCAGGACTCCCAGCCTAATACGCAGTATTTT. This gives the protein CASSQDSQPNTQYF.

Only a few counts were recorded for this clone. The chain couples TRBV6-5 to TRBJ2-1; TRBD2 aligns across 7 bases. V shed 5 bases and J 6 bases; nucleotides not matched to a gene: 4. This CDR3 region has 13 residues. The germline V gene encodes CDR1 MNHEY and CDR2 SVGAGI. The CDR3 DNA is TGTGCCAGCAGTCCCCCGGGAGGCAATGAGCAGTTCTTC. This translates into CASSPPGGNEQFF.

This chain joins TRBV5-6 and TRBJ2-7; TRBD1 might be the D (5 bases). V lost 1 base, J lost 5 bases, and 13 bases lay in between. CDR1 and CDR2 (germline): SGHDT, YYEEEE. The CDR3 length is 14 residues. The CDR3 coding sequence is TGTGCCAGCAGCTTGAACCAGGGTAGCCACGAGCAGTACTTC. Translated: CASSLNQGSHEQYF.

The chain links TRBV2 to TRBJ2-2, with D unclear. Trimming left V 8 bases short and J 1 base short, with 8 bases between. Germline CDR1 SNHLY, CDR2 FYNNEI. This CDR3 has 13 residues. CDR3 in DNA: TGTGCCAGCGGGCTCGTGAACACCGGGGAGCTGTTTTTT. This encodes CASGLVNTGELFF.

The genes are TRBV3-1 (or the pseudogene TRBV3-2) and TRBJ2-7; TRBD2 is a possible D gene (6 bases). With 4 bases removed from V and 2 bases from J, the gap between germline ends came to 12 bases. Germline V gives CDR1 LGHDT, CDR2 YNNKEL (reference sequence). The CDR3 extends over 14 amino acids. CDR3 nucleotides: TGTGCCAGCAGCCGGTCGGCGGGACCCTACGAGCAGTACTTC. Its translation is CASSRSAGPYEQYF.

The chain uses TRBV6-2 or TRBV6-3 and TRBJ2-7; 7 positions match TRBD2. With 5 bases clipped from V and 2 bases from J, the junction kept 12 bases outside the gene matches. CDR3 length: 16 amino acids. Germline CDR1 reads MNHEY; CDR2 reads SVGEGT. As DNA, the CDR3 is TGTGCCAGCAGTCCAACAGGCCCGGGAGGAACCTACGAGCAGTACTTC. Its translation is CASSPTGPGGTYEQYF.

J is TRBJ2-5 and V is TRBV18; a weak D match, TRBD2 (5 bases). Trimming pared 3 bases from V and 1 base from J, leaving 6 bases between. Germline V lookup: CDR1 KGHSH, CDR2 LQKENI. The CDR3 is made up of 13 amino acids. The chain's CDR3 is CASSPEGQETQYF. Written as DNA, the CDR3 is TGTGCCAGCTCACCCGAGGGCCAAGAGACCCAGTACTTC.

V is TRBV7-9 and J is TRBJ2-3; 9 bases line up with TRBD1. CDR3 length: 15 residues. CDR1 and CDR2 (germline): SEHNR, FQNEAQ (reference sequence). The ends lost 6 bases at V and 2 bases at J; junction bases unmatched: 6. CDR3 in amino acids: CASRVDRGNTDTQYF. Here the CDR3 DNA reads TGTGCCAGCAGGGTAGACAGGGGGAACACAGATACGCAGTATTTT.

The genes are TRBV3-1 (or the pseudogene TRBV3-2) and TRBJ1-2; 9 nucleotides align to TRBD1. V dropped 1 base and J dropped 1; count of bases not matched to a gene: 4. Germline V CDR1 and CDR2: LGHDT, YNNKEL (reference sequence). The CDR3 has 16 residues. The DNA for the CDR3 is TGTGCCAGCAGCCAAGGGGGACAGGGATTTAACTATGGCTACACCTTC. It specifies CASSQGGQGFNYGYTF.

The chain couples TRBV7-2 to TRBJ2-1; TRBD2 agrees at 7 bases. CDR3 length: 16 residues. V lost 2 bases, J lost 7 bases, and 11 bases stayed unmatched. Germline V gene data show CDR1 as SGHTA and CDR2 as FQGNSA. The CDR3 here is CASSLNVAGVVNEQFF. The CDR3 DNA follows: TGTGCCAGCAGCTTAAATGTGGCGGGAGTAGTGAATGAGCAGTTCTTC.

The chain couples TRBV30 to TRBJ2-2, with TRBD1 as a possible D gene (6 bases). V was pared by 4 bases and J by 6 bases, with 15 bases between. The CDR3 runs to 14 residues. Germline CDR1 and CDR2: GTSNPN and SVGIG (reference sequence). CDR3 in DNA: TGTGCCTGGATTTCGAGGGGGATTTCCGGGGAGCTGTTTTTT. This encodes CAWISRGISGELFF.

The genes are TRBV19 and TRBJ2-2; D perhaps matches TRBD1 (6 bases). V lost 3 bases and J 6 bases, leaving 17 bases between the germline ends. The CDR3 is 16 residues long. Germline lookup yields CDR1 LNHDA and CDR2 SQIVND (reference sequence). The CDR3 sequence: CASSIRWGRGSGELFF. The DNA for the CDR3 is TGTGCCAGTAGTATTCGGTGGGGCAGGGGCTCCGGGGAGCTGTTTTTT.

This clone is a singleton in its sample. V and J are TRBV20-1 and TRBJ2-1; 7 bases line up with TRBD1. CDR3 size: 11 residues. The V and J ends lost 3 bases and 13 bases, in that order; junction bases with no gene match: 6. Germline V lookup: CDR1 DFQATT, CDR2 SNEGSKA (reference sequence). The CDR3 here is CSARDRNLQFF. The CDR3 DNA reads TGCAGTGCTAGGGACAGGAATTTACAGTTCTTC.

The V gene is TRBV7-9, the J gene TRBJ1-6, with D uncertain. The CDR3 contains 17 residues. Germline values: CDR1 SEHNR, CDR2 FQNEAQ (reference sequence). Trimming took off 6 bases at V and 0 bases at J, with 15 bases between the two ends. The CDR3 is CASRAAGFGSYNSPLHF. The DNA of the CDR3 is TGTGCCAGCAGGGCAGCGGGATTTGGCTCCTATAATTCACCCCTCCACTTT.

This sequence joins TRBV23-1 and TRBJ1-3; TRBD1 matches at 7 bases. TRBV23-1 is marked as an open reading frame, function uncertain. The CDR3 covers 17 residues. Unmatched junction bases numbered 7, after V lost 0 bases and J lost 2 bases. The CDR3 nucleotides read TGCGCCAGCAGTCAATCGGGGACAGCGCGCCCTGGAAACACCATATATTTT. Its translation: CASSQSGTARPGNTIYF.

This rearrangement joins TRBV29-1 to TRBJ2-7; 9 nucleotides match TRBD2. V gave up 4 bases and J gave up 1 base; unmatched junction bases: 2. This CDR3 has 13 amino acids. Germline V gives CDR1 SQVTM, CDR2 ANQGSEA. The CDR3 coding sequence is TGCAGCGTTGTCGCGGGAGGGTCCTACGAGCAGTACTTC. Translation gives CSVVAGGSYEQYF.

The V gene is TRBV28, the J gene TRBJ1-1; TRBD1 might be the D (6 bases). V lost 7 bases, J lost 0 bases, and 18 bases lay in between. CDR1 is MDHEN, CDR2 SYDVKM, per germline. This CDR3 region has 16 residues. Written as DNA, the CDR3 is TGTGCCAGCACCATCGTTGTTGGGGGCATGAACACTGAAGCTTTCTTT. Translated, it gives CASTIVVGGMNTEAFF.

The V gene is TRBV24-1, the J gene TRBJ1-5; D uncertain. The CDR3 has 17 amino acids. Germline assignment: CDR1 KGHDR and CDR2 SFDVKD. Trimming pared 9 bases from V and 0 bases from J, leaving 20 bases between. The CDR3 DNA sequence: TGTGCCACCTCAGACTCCAGGAGGATCGATAGCAATCAGCCCCAGCATTTT. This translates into CATSDSRRIDSNQPQHF.

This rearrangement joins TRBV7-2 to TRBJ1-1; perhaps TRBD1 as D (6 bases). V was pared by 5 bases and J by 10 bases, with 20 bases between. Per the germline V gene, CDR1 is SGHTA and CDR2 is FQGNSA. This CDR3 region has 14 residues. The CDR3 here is CASSLTFDRSRAFF. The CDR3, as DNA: TGTGCCAGCAGCCTAACCTTCGACAGGTCGAGAGCTTTCTTT.

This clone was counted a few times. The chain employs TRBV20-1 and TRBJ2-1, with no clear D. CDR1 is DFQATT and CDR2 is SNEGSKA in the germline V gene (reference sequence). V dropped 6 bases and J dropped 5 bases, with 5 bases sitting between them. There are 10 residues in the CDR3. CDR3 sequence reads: CSATNNEQFF. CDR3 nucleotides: TGCAGTGCCACTAACAATGAGCAGTTCTTC.